Presented here are 26 T cell receptor beta chains from one specimen sequenced in a study of OX40 agonist ivuxolimab in advanced cancers. Repertoires were generated with immunoSEQ multiplex PCR, while TCRdb's copy carries only in-frame clones and drops some. The sample consists of 30,000 to 35,000 clones, 65% to 80% of them appearing once. Material: CD4+ or CD8+ T cells sorted from blood, obtained in a trial of the OX40 agonist ivuxolimab. The receptors shown here come from an adult with an advanced solid tumor such as melanoma, head and neck, liver or kidney cancer.

This clone was detected only a few times. The chain uses TRBV19 and TRBJ1-5; the D gene is possibly TRBD1 (5 bases). The CDR3 covers 15 residues. Trimming removed 3 bases from V and 5 bases from J, with 14 bases in between. CDR1 is LNHDA and CDR2 is SQIVND in the germline V gene (reference sequence). This CDR3 reads CASSIAGDPYQPQHF. Written as DNA, the CDR3 is TGTGCCAGTAGTATCGCGGGGGACCCCTATCAGCCCCAGCATTTT.

The CDR3 here is CASSSRPGPQETQYF. CDR3 nucleotide sequence: TGTGCCAGCAGTTCCCGGCCCGGGCCGCAAGAGACCCAGTACTTC. V and J are TRBV2 and TRBJ2-5; D uncertain. Germline assignment: CDR1 SNHLY and CDR2 FYNNEI. The CDR3 has 15 amino acids. The germline V and J ends were trimmed by 5 bases and 2 bases, with 15 bases remaining between them.

V usage is TRBV7-6 and J usage is TRBJ2-7, with TRBD1 matching 8 bases. Looked up from germline, CDR1 is SGHVS and CDR2 is FNYEAQ. This CDR3 has 15 residues. Losses at the gene ends were 5 bases for V and 3 bases for J; bases not matched to a gene: 9. CDR3 nucleotide sequence: TGTGCCAGCAGCCGGTCCGGGACAGGCCTCTACGAGCAGTACTTC. This translates into CASSRSGTGLYEQYF.

The chain recombines TRBV9 with TRBJ2-1, with D perhaps given as TRBD1 or TRBD2 (5 bases each). Germline CDR1 is SGDLS and CDR2 is YYNGEE. The V end was cut by 0 bases, the J end by 5 bases, with 21 bases between. This CDR3 is 18 amino acids long. The CDR3 bases are TGTGCCAGCAGCGTAGCCCCTTTGCGGTCCCTGGGGGACAATGAGCAGTTCTTC. It specifies CASSVAPLRSLGDNEQFF.

V and J are TRBV27 and TRBJ1-1; no clear D. The V and J ends lost 3 bases and 1 base respectively, with 9 bases between them. The CDR3 loop spans 14 amino acids. From germline, CDR1 is MNHEY and CDR2 SMNVEV (reference sequence). CDR3 DNA: TGTGCCAGCAGTTTGACACCGTGGAACACTGAAGCTTTCTTT. It specifies CASSLTPWNTEAFF.

This clone came up once. V is TRBV19 and J is TRBJ1-5; D gene ambiguous. CDR3 length: 13 amino acids. Germline CDR1 reads LNHDA; CDR2 reads SQIVND (reference sequence). Trimming pared 3 bases from V and 4 bases from J, leaving 7 bases between. The CDR3 DNA reads as TGTGCCAGTAGTATGACCGGGAATCAGCCCCAGCATTTT. Its protein is CASSMTGNQPQHF.

This sequence joins TRBV16 and TRBJ2-7, with TRBD1 matching 9 bases. The V segment lost 1 base and the J segment 5 bases; nucleotides outside the gene matches: 6. This CDR3 contains 15 residues. Germline-derived CDR1 and CDR2 are KGHSY and FQNENV. The CDR3 coding sequence is TGTGCCAGCAGCCAATGGGGACAGGGTAACGACGAGCAGTACTTC. Translating gives CASSQWGQGNDEQYF.

This clone turned up a few times. The V gene is TRBV5-6, the J gene TRBJ1-5; D unclear. In germline, CDR1 is SGHDT, CDR2 YYEEEE. The CDR3 totals 15 residues. Between the trimmed V and J ends, which lost 0 bases and 4 bases, there was a span of 11 bases. The CDR3 DNA reads as TGTGCCAGCAGCTTGGCAATTAGCAGAAATCAGCCCCAGCATTTT. Amino acids: CASSLAISRNQPQHF.

The chain carries TRBV7-8 and TRBJ2-3, with 9 bases that match TRBD2. Germline trimming cut 6 bases from V and 2 bases from J; bases unmatched to any gene: 9. The CDR3 contains 16 residues. Per the germline V gene, CDR1 is SGHVS and CDR2 is FQNEAQ. CDR3 DNA sequence: TGTGCCAGCAGATTCTCTAGCGGGGAATTCACAGATACGCAGTATTTT. As protein: CASRFSSGEFTDTQYF.

This chain uses TRBV4-1 with TRBJ2-3; 11 bases fit TRBD2. The CDR3 length is 17 residues. Germline V lookup: CDR1 MGHRA, CDR2 YSYEKL. Trimming at V came to 4 bases and at J to 4 bases, leaving 10 bases not matched to a gene. The CDR3 loop reads CASSLALAGGVADTQYF. CDR3 DNA sequence: TGCGCCAGCAGCCTAGCTCTAGCGGGAGGCGTGGCAGATACGCAGTATTTT.

The chain links TRBV7-8 to TRBJ2-3; 7 positions agree with TRBD2. This CDR3 comprises 14 residues. Germline V gene data show CDR1 as SGHVS and CDR2 as FQNEAQ. Unmatched junction bases numbered 6, after V lost 5 bases and J lost 4 bases. CDR3 sequence reads: CASSQRGGSDTQYF. Written as DNA, the CDR3 is TGTGCCAGCAGCCAGCGGGGAGGTTCAGATACGCAGTATTTT.

This clone was counted once. J is TRBJ2-7 and V is TRBV11-2, with a weak D call TRBD2 (6 bases). Deletions cut 5 bases from V and 4 bases from J, with 9 bases between. The CDR3 loop spans 12 amino acids. The germline V gene has CDR1 SGHAT and CDR2 FQNNGV. CDR3 amino acids: CASSPGGYEQYF. CDR3 DNA: TGTGCCAGCAGCCCCGGGGGTTACGAGCAGTACTTC.

The J gene is TRBJ2-3, the V gene TRBV18, with 8 bases matching TRBD1. Germline V lookup: CDR1 KGHSH, CDR2 LQKENI. Unmatched junction bases numbered 5, after V lost 6 bases and J lost 0 bases. This CDR3 has 15 residues. The CDR3, as DNA: TGTGCCAGCTCTACAAGACAGGGGAGCACAGATACGCAGTATTTT. It encodes CASSTRQGSTDTQYF.

CDR3 sequence (DNA): TGTGCCATCAGTGAGTCGATGGGGATGAACACTGAAGCTTTCTTT. It is translated as CAISESMGMNTEAFF. The chain employs TRBV10-3 and TRBJ1-1; D gene ambiguous. This CDR3 has 15 amino acids. Germline CDR1 and CDR2: ENHRY and SYGVKD. Trimming shortened V by 0 bases and J by 0 bases, and 8 bases separated the two germline ends.

This chain uses TRBV25-1 with TRBJ2-1; possible D gene TRBD2, 7 bases. The germline V gene has CDR1 MGHDK and CDR2 SYGVNS. V shed 1 base and J shed 13 bases, with 20 bases lying between them. The CDR3 length is 15 residues. In DNA form, the CDR3 reads TGTGCCAGCAGTGAATTTACTTGGGGAGGGGGTAAACAGTTCTTC. It encodes CASSEFTWGGGKQFF.

The V gene is TRBV6-1, the J gene TRBJ2-1; possible D gene TRBD1, 5 bases. Trimming took off 5 bases at V and 3 bases at J, with 11 bases between the two ends. The CDR3 contains 14 residues. CDR1 and CDR2 from the germline V gene are MNHNS and SASEGT. As DNA, the CDR3 is TGTGCCAGCAGTTTCTGGGGCTTCTACAATGAGCAGTTCTTC. Its protein product is CASSFWGFYNEQFF.

CDR3 in DNA: TGTGCCAGCAGCTTAGGGACAAGGATCTCTGGAAACACCATATATTTT. It translates to CASSLGTRISGNTIYF. The chain links TRBV5-5 to TRBJ1-3, with a tentative D call TRBD1 (6 bases). CDR1 SGHKS and CDR2 YYEKEE come from the germline V gene (reference sequence). The V end was cut by 2 bases, the J end by 0 bases, with 12 bases between. The CDR3 has 16 amino acids.

A single count supports this clone. The gene calls are TRBV6-1 and TRBJ1-5; D may be TRBD1 (6 bases). Deletions cut 3 bases from V and 7 bases from J, with 22 bases between. The CDR3 loop spans 17 amino acids. The germline CDR1 and CDR2 sequences are MNHNS and SASEGT. For the CDR3, the DNA is TGTGCCAGCAGTGAGCGTTCCGGGGGGCGATTATCCCAGCCCCAGCATTTT. Translated: CASSERSGGRLSQPQHF.

This chain links TRBV28 with TRBJ1-5; no clear D. CDR1 and CDR2 (germline): MDHEN, SYDVKM. CDR3 length equals 15 residues. V lost 6 bases to trimming and J lost 9 bases, with 21 bases between them. Written as DNA, the CDR3 is TGTGCCAGCAGCTATAGGTTAACAAGAGGCTCGCCCCAGCATTTT. It is translated as CASSYRLTRGSPQHF.

CDR3 in DNA: TGTGCCAGCAGTGAAGCTCGAAATGGTCAAGTGTTTTTT. Its translation is CASSEARNGQVFF. The rearrangement links TRBV6-1 to TRBJ1-4, with unresolved D. The germline V gene encodes CDR1 MNHNS and CDR2 SASEGT. This CDR3 is 13 amino acids long. V was pared by 0 bases and J by 15 bases, with 14 bases between.

The rearrangement links TRBV18 to TRBJ1-6; 7 nucleotides align to TRBD1. The germline V gene has CDR1 KGHSH and CDR2 LQKENI. V lost 4 bases and J lost 3; bases outside the gene matches: 3. CDR3 length: 15 amino acids. As DNA, the CDR3 is TGTGCCAGCTCACTCTGGGACAGCTATAATTCACCCCTCCACTTT. Protein product: CASSLWDSYNSPLHF.

The chain employs TRBV19 and TRBJ1-2, with D possibly being TRBD1 (6 bases). Germline loops: CDR1 LNHDA, CDR2 SQIVND (reference sequence). V was shortened by 6 bases and J by 3 bases, with 8 bases between the two germline ends. CDR3 size: 12 residues. In DNA, the CDR3 is TGTGCCAGTAGATCAGGGGACTATGGCTACACCTTC. Its protein product is CASRSGDYGYTF.

The CDR3 loop reads CATSLRTSPGADTQYF. CDR3 DNA: TGTGCCACCAGCCTGCGGACATCCCCAGGGGCAGATACGCAGTATTTT. The chain is built from TRBV15 and TRBJ2-3; a weak D match, TRBD1 (6 bases). The V end lost 5 bases, the J end lost 4 bases, and 19 bases lay between the germline ends. The CDR3 is made up of 16 amino acids. In germline, CDR1 is LNHNV, CDR2 YYDKDF (reference sequence).

This clone has more than one count but fewer than ten. The J gene is TRBJ2-7, the V gene TRBV6-4, with TRBD1 as a possible D gene (6 bases). This CDR3 spans 14 amino acids. V lost 3 bases and J 6 bases, leaving 15 bases between the germline ends. CDR1 and CDR2 from the germline V gene are MRHNA and SNTAGT. The CDR3 region is CASSESYRAGEQYF. Here the CDR3 DNA reads TGTGCCAGCAGTGAGTCCTACAGGGCTGGCGAGCAGTACTTC.

In DNA form, the CDR3 reads TGTGCCAGCAGTTCAGCCGGGACCTACCGGAGCGGGGAGCTGTTTTTT. Translating gives CASSSAGTYRSGELFF. The chain joins TRBV28 to TRBJ2-2, with D perhaps TRBD1 or TRBD2 (5 bases each). Germline CDR1 and CDR2: MDHEN and SYDVKM. The CDR3 is 16 amino acids. V was clipped by 4 bases and J by 7 bases, with 19 bases between them.

There are a few counts of this clone. The chain recombines TRBV28 with TRBJ1-3, with TRBD1 identical over 7 bases. The CDR3 sequence is 16 residues long. Germline trimming cut 8 bases from V and 1 base from J; bases unmatched to any gene: 11. Germline V gives CDR1 MDHEN, CDR2 SYDVKM. CDR3 loop: CASQETGTWSGNTIYF. CDR3 nucleotide sequence: TGTGCCAGCCAGGAGACAGGGACTTGGTCTGGAAACACCATATATTTT.